The 11 T cell receptor beta chains presented below share a single source sample, sequenced in a study of cytomegalovirus exposure and HLA in healthy donors. PCR amplification relied on 60 Vbeta primers (plus 13 Jbeta primers). Using immunoSEQ multiplex PCR, the repertoire was profiled, and TCRdb retains in-frame clones only, with some absent. The table includes roughly 110,000 clones, about 76% detected once. The sequenced sample consisted of PBMCs. These receptors came from a woman in her 40s in good health and CMV-seropositive.

The chain joins TRBV2 to TRBJ1-2, with 10 bases matching TRBD1. This CDR3 spans 15 amino acids. CDR1 SNHLY and CDR2 FYNNEI come from the germline V gene. V lost 6 bases to trimming and J lost 0 bases; unmatched junction nucleotides: 4. The CDR3 sequence is CASSHGQGANYGYTF. The CDR3 DNA is TGTGCCAGCAGCCACGGACAGGGGGCTAACTATGGCTACACCTTC.

The chain combines TRBV10-3 with TRBJ1-5; D unclear. Trimming cost V 4 bases and J 7 bases, with 17 bases left between them. Germline V gives CDR1 ENHRY, CDR2 SYGVKD. This CDR3 is 15 amino acids long. The CDR3, as DNA: TGTGCCATCAGTGCATTACCGACTTTAGAACAGCCCCAGCATTTT. Its translation is CAISALPTLEQPQHF.

The genes are TRBV2 and TRBJ1-1; a possible D gene is TRBD1 (6 bases). Trimming removed 7 bases from V and 1 base from J, with 13 bases in between. Germline CDR1 and CDR2: SNHLY and FYNNEI. The CDR3 contains 14 residues. The chain's CDR3 is CASNREGRNTEAFF. DNA of the CDR3: TGTGCCAGCAACAGGGAGGGGAGGAACACTGAAGCTTTCTTT.

This chain joins TRBV30 and TRBJ2-5; TRBD1 agrees at 9 bases. The trim removed 0 bases at V and 5 bases at J, leaving 7 bases unmatched. The CDR3 is made up of 15 amino acids. Per germline, CDR1 GTSNPN and CDR2 SVGIG (reference sequence). This CDR3 reads CAWSVRDRVGETQYF. The CDR3, as DNA: TGTGCCTGGAGTGTACGGGACAGGGTGGGCGAGACCCAGTACTTC.

The chain employs TRBV6-1 and TRBJ2-1; D is unclear. CDR3 length: 15 residues. V lost 2 bases and J lost 0, with 8 bases in between. Per germline, CDR1 MNHNS and CDR2 SASEGT. DNA for the CDR3: TGTGCCAGCAGTGAACTGTTAGCCTCCTACAATGAGCAGTTCTTC. Amino acids: CASSELLASYNEQFF.

The chain has TRBV7-9 and TRBJ2-6; 7 nucleotides match TRBD1. The CDR3 sequence is 19 residues long. Germline V gives CDR1 SEHNR, CDR2 FQNEAQ (reference sequence). V shed 3 bases and J 1 base; nucleotides not matched to a gene: 12. CDR3 DNA: TGTGCCAGCAGCTTGTTTATTATGAGGGGGCCTTCTGGGGCCAACGTCCTGACTTTC. Its protein product is CASSLFIMRGPSGANVLTF.

The V call is TRBV5-1, the J call TRBJ1-1; perhaps TRBD1 as D (6 bases). Deletions cut 3 bases from V and 5 bases from J, with 17 bases between. The CDR3 contains 15 residues. Germline V gives CDR1 SGHRS, CDR2 YFSETQ. CDR3 coding DNA: TGCGCCAGCAGCTATTTACCAGGGGTTGGGACTGAAGCTTTCTTT. As protein: CASSYLPGVGTEAFF.

V gene TRBV4-1 combines with J gene TRBJ1-5; D might be TRBD1 (5 bases). Trimming removed 1 base from V and 0 bases from J, with 13 bases in between. CDR1 is MGHRA and CDR2 is YSYEKL in the germline V gene. The CDR3 sequence is 17 residues long. In DNA, the CDR3 is TGCGCCAGCAGCCAAGGAAGACAGTCCTATAGCAATCAGCCCCAGCATTTT. Protein: CASSQGRQSYSNQPQHF.

The genes are TRBV7-6 and TRBJ2-7, with TRBD1 identical over 11 bases. The germline gives CDR1 SGHVS, CDR2 FNYEAQ. Germline trimming cut 1 base from V and 6 bases from J; bases unmatched to any gene: 8. The CDR3 consists of 16 residues. CDR3 sequence: CASSLEGAGQGGEQYF. The CDR3 nucleotides read TGTGCCAGCAGCTTAGAAGGGGCGGGACAGGGGGGCGAGCAGTACTTC.

Points on this clone: The same CDR3 is also encoded by other DNA sequences in this sample. The rearrangement links TRBV7-9 to TRBJ2-7, with D tentatively TRBD1 (5 bases). Germline CDR1 and CDR2: SEHNR and FQNEAQ (reference sequence). V shed 3 bases and J shed 3 bases, with 6 bases lying between them. CDR3 size: 12 residues. The CDR3 sequence: CASSLQGYEQYF. CDR3 sequence (DNA): TGTGCCAGCAGCTTGCAGGGCTACGAGCAGTACTTC. Based on the CDR3 plus reference TRBV7-9 and TRBJ2-7, the full variable domain is DTGVSQNPRHKITKRGQNVTFRCDPISEHNRLYWYRQTLGQGPEFLTYFQNEAQLEKSRLLSDRFSAERPKGSFSTLEIQRTEQGDSAMYLCASSLQGYEQYFGPGTRLTVT.

J is TRBJ2-2 and V is TRBV5-1, with 9 bases lining up with TRBD1. Losses at the gene ends were 9 bases for V and 3 bases for J; bases not matched to a gene: 12. This CDR3 has 16 residues. Germline lookup yields CDR1 SGHRS and CDR2 YFSETQ. CDR3 DNA sequence: TGCGCCACCAAACGGGAGACAGGGGGATACACCGGGGAGCTGTTTTTT. Its translation: CATKRETGGYTGELFF.